This T cell receptor beta chain stems from a study of T cells in localized non-small cell lung cancer. V lost 6 bases and J 0 bases, leaving 14 bases between the germline ends. This CDR3 contains 14 residues. Germline loops: CDR1 SQVTM, CDR2 ANQGSEA. Only one count was recorded for this clone. Some clones are missing from TCRdb's copy, which holds only in-frame ones; the method was immunoSEQ multiplex PCR. The sample has 38,000 or so clones; more than 80% are singletons. This clonotype originated in a male donor older than 55 with stage II lung adenocarcinoma. The input for sequencing was peripheral blood mononuclear cells, taken before any cancer treatment. The chain links TRBV29-1 to TRBJ1-1, with D perhaps TRBD1 (6 bases). In DNA, the CDR3 is TGCAGCGTCCGAGGGGGTGTCATGAACACTGAAGCTTTCTTT. Translated, it gives CSVRGGVMNTEAFF.